These T cell receptor beta chains were read from a single sample in a study of vaccination effects on CD4 cells after COVID-19. These TCRs' antigens remain unknown. Here immunoSEQ multiplex PCR was the method, and the copy in TCRdb shows in-frame clones only, minus some. The data contain 70,000 to 95,000 clones, over 75% of them singletons. The sample here was CD4+ T cells from PBMCs cultured with HCoV-OC43 spike peptides, taken after COVID-19 vaccination. The receptors derive from a human donor who received a COVID-19 vaccine. Both conserved end residues are part of each CDR3. Each record gives: CDR3 protein, D gene, CDR3 length, V gene, J gene. D genes are given only for firm matches.

CASRLRDTTDTQYF	.	14	TRBV27	TRBJ2-3
CASSARGKFSEAFF	TRBD1	14	TRBV2	TRBJ1-1
CASSSEGGTEAFF	.	13	TRBV11-3	TRBJ1-1
CAWSPGQGNTEAFF	TRBD1	14	TRBV30	TRBJ1-1
CASSWRTDSEAFF	.	13	TRBV5-1	TRBJ1-1
CASSSPGEGTWQPQHF	.	16	TRBV28	TRBJ1-5
CASSLRQSTDTQYF	.	14	TRBV7-2	TRBJ2-3
CASSLDPGQFTNYGYTF	.	17	TRBV5-1	TRBJ1-2
CASSERGVKLFF	.	12	TRBV6-1	TRBJ1-4
CASRTWTGLNTDTQYF	.	16	TRBV5-1	TRBJ2-3
CASSLGVLVDTQYF	.	14	TRBV11-2	TRBJ2-3
CASSSPSGFNEKLFF	.	15	TRBV4-2	TRBJ1-4
CASSSWTGSNQPQHF	TRBD1	15	TRBV7-8	TRBJ1-5
CASSLGGRVETQYF	.	14	TRBV5-6	TRBJ2-5
CATSGDTSNQPQHF	.	14	TRBV24-1	TRBJ1-5
CAWIRGDEAFF	.	11	TRBV30	TRBJ1-1
CASSKQGAGANVLTF	TRBD1	15	TRBV18	TRBJ2-6
CASTPTGQETQYF	.	13	TRBV6-5	TRBJ2-5
CASIGGPDTQYF	.	12	TRBV12-3/TRBV12-4	TRBJ2-3
CASSLPQGGSNQPQHF	TRBD1	16	TRBV7-2	TRBJ1-5
CASSRDRDPWRDTGELFF	.	18	TRBV7-9	TRBJ2-2
CASSEIEGTEAFF	.	13	TRBV6-4	TRBJ1-1
CASSETGQTNTEAFF	.	15	TRBV10-1	TRBJ1-1
CASSLLWNTEAFF	.	13	TRBV12-3/TRBV12-4	TRBJ1-1
CASSQVETANNEQFF	.	15	TRBV4-1	TRBJ2-1
CATSRDGGVATDTQYF	TRBD2	16	TRBV15	TRBJ2-3
CASSLAVRPSERETQYF	.	17	TRBV11-2	TRBJ2-5
CAIGNAPTLVDTQYF	.	15	TRBV10-3	TRBJ2-3
CASSVIGTGGYTDTQYF	TRBD2	17	TRBV9	TRBJ2-3
CASFDQAGTEAFF	.	13	TRBV5-1	TRBJ1-1
CASSLAGLRAETQYF	TRBD2	15	TRBV5-6	TRBJ2-5
CASRQGETQYF	.	11	TRBV12-3/TRBV12-4	TRBJ2-5
CASWGADYGYTF	.	12	TRBV18	TRBJ1-2
CASSQGTFRGYTF	.	13	TRBV6-5	TRBJ1-2
CASRLAEGDTQYF	.	13	TRBV6-5	TRBJ2-3
CASSGGRLPNYGYTF	.	15	TRBV27	TRBJ1-2
CASSPVAGGPTDTQYF	TRBD2	16	TRBV18	TRBJ2-3
CASGSEGNTIYF	.	12	TRBV12-5	TRBJ1-3
CASSRTGNYGYTF	TRBD1	13	TRBV6-5	TRBJ1-2
CASSLLGGLGNTIYF	.	15	TRBV7-9	TRBJ1-3
CASRWTGESNQPQHF	TRBD1	15	TRBV6-5	TRBJ1-5
CASSERTQETQYF	.	13	TRBV2	TRBJ2-5
CASSLEAQETQYF	.	13	TRBV11-3	TRBJ2-5
CASSPTGTGGFNEQFF	TRBD1	16	TRBV7-3	TRBJ2-1
CASSFQAGGKETQYF	TRBD2	15	TRBV7-3	TRBJ2-5
CASSSRGGWGEKLFF	.	15	TRBV3-1/TRBV3-2	TRBJ1-4
CASSFEQGSSPLHF	.	14	TRBV27	TRBJ1-6
CASSLSQGGTEAFF	TRBD1	14	TRBV5-1	TRBJ1-1
CAIQTAAQTDTQYF	.	14	TRBV6-1	TRBJ2-3
CASSLGVHSGYTF	.	13	TRBV7-2	TRBJ1-2
CASTREGGQVNDEQFF	TRBD2	16	TRBV5-1	TRBJ2-1
CASSWGYGYTF	.	11	TRBV9	TRBJ1-2
CASSSKGTTGELFF	.	14	TRBV5-1	TRBJ2-2
CASSSNRGRSGYTF	TRBD1	14	TRBV5-6	TRBJ1-2
CASSYRGSYNSPLHF	.	15	TRBV6-5	TRBJ1-6
CASSPTGPGLANTGELFF	TRBD2	18	TRBV5-4	TRBJ2-2
CAFERSGMNTEAFF	.	14	TRBV30	TRBJ1-1
CATSDEHGEKLFF	.	13	TRBV24-1	TRBJ1-4
CASSRVGANVLTF	.	13	TRBV19	TRBJ2-6
CASSLGLAASTDTQYF	TRBD2	16	TRBV5-1	TRBJ2-3